Below are 13 T cell receptor beta chains sequenced from a single sample in a study of blood T cell repertoires in COVID-19. The repertoire was sequenced with immunoSEQ multiplex PCR; TCRdb's copy has only in-frame clones and lacks some. Here the sample spans around 150,000 clones, roughly 80% being singletons. The source material was peripheral blood. The source is a woman over 75 in a cohort sampled during active or convalescent COVID-19.

This clone appeared a single time. The rearrangement links TRBV5-5 to TRBJ2-7; weak D call: TRBD2 (5 bases). This CDR3 has 13 residues. Germline V gene data show CDR1 as SGHKS and CDR2 as YYEKEE (reference sequence). The V end lost 2 bases, the J end lost 2 bases, and 8 bases lay between the germline ends. CDR3 amino acids: CASSFPAAYEQYV. The CDR3 coding sequence is TGTGCCAGCAGCTTTCCAGCGGCCTACGAGCAGTACGTC.

The chain employs TRBV9 and TRBJ2-7; 7 positions match TRBD1. Germline CDR1 is SGDLS and CDR2 is YYNGEE. This CDR3 region has 15 residues. V lost 4 bases to trimming and J lost 5 bases; unmatched junction nucleotides: 12. CDR3 DNA sequence: TGTGCCAGCAGCCTACGGACAGGAACAGTCCACGAGCAGTACTTC. Its protein product is CASSLRTGTVHEQYF.

The DNA for the CDR3 is TGCGCCAGCAGCTTGGATTTAGGAGGAAAAGGGGATACGCAGTATTTT. Its protein is CASSLDLGGKGDTQYF. This chain connects TRBV5-1 to TRBJ2-3, with a tentative D call TRBD2 (5 bases). V dropped 0 bases and J dropped 6 bases, with 17 bases sitting between them. Germline-derived CDR1 and CDR2 are SGHRS and YFSETQ. CDR3 length equals 16 residues.

The chain has TRBV7-7 and TRBJ2-3; the match to TRBD2 covers 7 bases. Germline V lookup: CDR1 SSHAT, CDR2 FNYEAQ (reference sequence). Losses at the gene ends were 0 bases for V and 4 bases for J; bases not matched to a gene: 13. The CDR3 length is 18 residues. CDR3 in DNA: TGTGCCAGCAGCTTAGCCCCCGGGGTTGGCGGGGGATCAGATACGCAGTATTTT. Translating gives CASSLAPGVGGGSDTQYF. Combining the CDR3 with reference TRBV7-7 and TRBJ2-3 gives the whole variable domain GAGVSQSPRYKVTKRGQDVTLRCDPISSHATLYWYQQALGQGPEFLTYFNYEAQPDKSGLPSDRFSAERPEGSISTLTIQRTEQRDSAMYRCASSLAPGVGGGSDTQYFGPGTRLTVL.

This rearrangement joins TRBV29-1 to TRBJ1-2; TRBD1 is a possible D gene (6 bases). Germline V gene lookup returns CDR1 SQVTM and CDR2 ANQGSEA. The CDR3 is made up of 13 amino acids. V was trimmed by 3 bases and J by 5 bases, leaving 13 bases between them. The DNA of the CDR3 is TGCAGCGTTGATGGTACAGGGTCTTATGGCTACACCTTC. It specifies CSVDGTGSYGYTF.

The J gene is TRBJ2-7, the V gene TRBV4-2; no clear D. V was clipped by 4 bases and J by 0 bases, with 7 bases between them. The CDR3 loop spans 13 amino acids. Per the germline V gene, CDR1 is LGHNA and CDR2 is YNFKEQ. The CDR3: CASSPPYSYEQYF. CDR3 sequence (DNA): TGTGCCAGCAGCCCCCCCTACTCCTACGAGCAGTACTTC.

This clone was seen a few times. This chain joins TRBV5-1 and TRBJ2-2; no definite D call. The CDR3 contains 13 residues. The V end was cut by 1 base, the J end by 3 bases, with 4 bases between. From germline, CDR1 is SGHRS and CDR2 YFSETQ. In DNA, the CDR3 is TGCGCCAGCAGCTTGTTCGACACCGGGGAGCTGTTTTTT. It translates to CASSLFDTGELFF.

In its sample, this clone was seen a few times. The CDR3 DNA is TGTGCCAGCAGCCAAGACAGGGGGAGCAATCAGCCCCAGCATTTT. Protein product: CASSQDRGSNQPQHF. V is TRBV3-1 (or the pseudogene TRBV3-2) and J is TRBJ1-5; 7 nucleotides line up with TRBD1. The germline gives CDR1 LGHDT, CDR2 YNNKEL (reference sequence). The CDR3 consists of 15 residues. V trimming: 0 bases; J trimming: 1 base; junction bases outside the gene matches: 0.

This sequence joins TRBV7-2 and TRBJ1-6; no firm D call. V dropped 1 base and J dropped 2 bases, with 15 bases sitting between them. The CDR3 has 18 amino acids. CDR1 SGHTA and CDR2 FQGNSA come from the germline V gene. CDR3 residues: CASSLEEGRYPYNSPLHF. Written as DNA, the CDR3 is TGTGCCAGCAGCTTAGAGGAAGGGAGGTACCCCTATAATTCACCCCTCCACTTT.

The V gene is TRBV2, the J gene TRBJ2-7, with 9 bases identical to TRBD1. Germline CDR1 and CDR2: SNHLY and FYNNEI. This CDR3 has 14 residues. The junction had 6 bases not matched to a gene; V was cut back by 4 bases and J by 5 bases. The CDR3 loop reads CASSVYRGLNEQYF. The CDR3 region has the DNA TGTGCCAGCAGTGTTTACAGGGGGCTGAACGAGCAGTACTTC. Full variable domain (outside the CDR3, taken from reference TRBV2 and TRBJ2-7): EPEVTQTPSHQVTQMGQEVILRCVPISNHLYFYWYRQILGQKVEFLVSFYNNEISEKSEIFDDQFSVERPDGSNFTLKIRSTKLEDSAMYFCASSVYRGLNEQYFGPGTRLTVT.

The chain has TRBV28 and TRBJ2-7, with D possibly TRBD1 on 6 matching bases. This CDR3 has 12 amino acids. Per germline, CDR1 MDHEN and CDR2 SYDVKM. With 6 bases removed from V and 12 bases from J, the gap between germline ends came to 18 bases. This chain's CDR3 is CASSDLTGMRYV. For the CDR3, the DNA is TGTGCCAGCAGCGACCTTACAGGGATGAGGTACGTC.

This clone was seen a single time. The chain employs TRBV20-1 and TRBJ2-3; D is ambiguous. CDR1 and CDR2 from the germline V gene are DFQATT and SNEGSKA (reference sequence). Trimming removed 3 bases at V and 0 bases at J, with 10 bases between. The CDR3 is 14 amino acids. For the CDR3, the DNA is TGCAGTGCTAGTCCCAGAAGAAGCACAGATACGCAGTATTTT. This sequence encodes CSASPRRSTDTQYF.

The gene calls are TRBV4-2 and TRBJ2-3, with 8 bases identical to TRBD2. V trimming: 1 base; J trimming: 0 bases; junction bases outside the gene matches: 6. The germline CDR1 and CDR2 sequences are LGHNA and YNFKEQ. This CDR3 contains 17 residues. The CDR3 loop reads CASSQAGLALSTDTQYF. Here the CDR3 DNA reads TGTGCCAGCAGCCAAGCCGGACTAGCACTTAGCACAGATACGCAGTATTTT.